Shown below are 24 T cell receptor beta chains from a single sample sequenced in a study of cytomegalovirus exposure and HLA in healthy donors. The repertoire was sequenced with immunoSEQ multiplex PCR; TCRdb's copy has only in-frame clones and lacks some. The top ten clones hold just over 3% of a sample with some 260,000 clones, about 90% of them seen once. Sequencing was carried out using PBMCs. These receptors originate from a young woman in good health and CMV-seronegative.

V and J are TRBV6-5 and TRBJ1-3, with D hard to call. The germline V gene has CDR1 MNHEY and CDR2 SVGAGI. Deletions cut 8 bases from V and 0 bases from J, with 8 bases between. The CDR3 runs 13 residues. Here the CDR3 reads CASHQSSGNTIYF. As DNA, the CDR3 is TGTGCCAGCCACCAGAGCTCTGGAAACACCATATATTTT.

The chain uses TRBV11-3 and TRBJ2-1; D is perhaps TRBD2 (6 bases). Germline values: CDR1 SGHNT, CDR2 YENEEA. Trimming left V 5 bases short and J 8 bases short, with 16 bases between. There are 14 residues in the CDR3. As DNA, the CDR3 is TGTGCCAGCAGCCGGACTACCCCCCCGGATGAGCAGTTCTTC. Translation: CASSRTTPPDEQFF.

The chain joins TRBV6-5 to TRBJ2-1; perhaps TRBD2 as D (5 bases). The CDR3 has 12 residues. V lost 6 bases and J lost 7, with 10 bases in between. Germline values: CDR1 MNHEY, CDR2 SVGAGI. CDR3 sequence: CASSRRTNEQFF. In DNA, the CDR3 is TGTGCCAGCAGCCGACGGACTAATGAGCAGTTCTTC.

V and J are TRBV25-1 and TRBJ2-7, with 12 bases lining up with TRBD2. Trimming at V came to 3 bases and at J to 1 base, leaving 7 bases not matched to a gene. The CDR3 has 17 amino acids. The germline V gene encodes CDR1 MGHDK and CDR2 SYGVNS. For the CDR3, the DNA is TGTGCCAGCAGTGATGCTAGCGGGAGGGCCACATCCTACGAGCAGTACTTC. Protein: CASSDASGRATSYEQYF.

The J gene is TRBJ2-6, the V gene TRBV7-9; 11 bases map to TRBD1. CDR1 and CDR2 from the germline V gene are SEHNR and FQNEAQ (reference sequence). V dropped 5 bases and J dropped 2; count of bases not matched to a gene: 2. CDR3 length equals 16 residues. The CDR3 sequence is CASSPGQGAGANVLTF. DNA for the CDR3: TGTGCCAGCAGCCCGGGACAGGGGGCTGGGGCCAACGTCCTGACTTTC.

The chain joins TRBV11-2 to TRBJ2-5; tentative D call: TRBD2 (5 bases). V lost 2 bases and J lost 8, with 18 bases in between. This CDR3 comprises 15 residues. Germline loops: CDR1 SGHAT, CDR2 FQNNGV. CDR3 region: CASSLLREEKRTQYF. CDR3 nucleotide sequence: TGTGCCAGCAGCTTACTCCGGGAAGAGAAGAGAACCCAGTACTTC. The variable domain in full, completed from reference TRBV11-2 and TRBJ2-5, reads EAGVAQSPRYKIIEKRQSVAFWCNPISGHATLYWYQQILGQGPKLLIQFQNNGVVDDSQLPKDRFSAERLKGVDSTLKIQPAKLEDSAVYLCASSLLREEKRTQYFGPGTRLLVL.

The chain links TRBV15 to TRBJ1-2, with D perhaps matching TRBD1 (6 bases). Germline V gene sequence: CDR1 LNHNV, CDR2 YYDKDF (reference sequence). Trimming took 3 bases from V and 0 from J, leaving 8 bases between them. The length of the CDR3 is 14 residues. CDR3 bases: TGTGCCACCAGCAGGGGGGACACTAACTATGGCTACACCTTC. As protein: CATSRGDTNYGYTF.

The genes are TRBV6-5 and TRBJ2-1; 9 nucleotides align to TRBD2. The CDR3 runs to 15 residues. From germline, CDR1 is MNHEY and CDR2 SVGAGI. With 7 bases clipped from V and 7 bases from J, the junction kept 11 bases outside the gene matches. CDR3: CASKASGMSVNEQFF. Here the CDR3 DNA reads TGTGCCAGCAAGGCTAGCGGGATGAGTGTAAATGAGCAGTTCTTC.

DNA for the CDR3: TGTGCCAGCAGTCCCCGTGGTTATAACTCCTACGAGCAGTACTTC. Residues: CASSPRGYNSYEQYF. This sequence joins TRBV28 and TRBJ2-7, with D hard to call. Between the trimmed V and J ends, which lost 5 bases and 0 bases, there was a span of 14 bases. CDR1 is MDHEN, CDR2 SYDVKM, per germline. There are 15 residues in the CDR3. The entire variable domain, with the rest obtained from reference TRBV28 and TRBJ2-7, is as follows: DVKVTQSSRYLVKRTGEKVFLECVQDMDHENMFWYRQDPGLGLRLIYFSYDVKMKEKGDIPEGYSVSREKKERFSLILESASTNQTSMYLCASSPRGYNSYEQYFGPGTRLTVT.

Written as DNA, the CDR3 is TGTGCCAGCTCACCACCGATCGGGGTAAGGGGGACTAGCCCGTTCTTC. Its protein is CASSPPIGVRGTSPFF. The V call is TRBV18, the J call TRBJ2-1, with TRBD2 identical over 9 bases. Per germline, CDR1 KGHSH and CDR2 LQKENI. The CDR3 loop spans 16 amino acids. J gave up 15 bases and V 0 bases, and 15 bases lay outside the gene matches.

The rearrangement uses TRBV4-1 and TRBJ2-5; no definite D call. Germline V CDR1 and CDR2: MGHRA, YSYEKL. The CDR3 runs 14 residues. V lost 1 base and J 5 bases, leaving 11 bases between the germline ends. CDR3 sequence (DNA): TGCGCCAGCAGCCAAGCTTTTTCCGAGGAGACCCAGTACTTC. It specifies CASSQAFSEETQYF.

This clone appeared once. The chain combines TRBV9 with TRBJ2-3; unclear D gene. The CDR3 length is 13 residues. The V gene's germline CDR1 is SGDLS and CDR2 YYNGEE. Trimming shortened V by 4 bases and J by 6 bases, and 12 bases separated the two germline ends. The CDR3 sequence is CASSMGLADTQYF. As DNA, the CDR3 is TGTGCCAGCAGCATGGGCCTCGCGGATACGCAGTATTTT. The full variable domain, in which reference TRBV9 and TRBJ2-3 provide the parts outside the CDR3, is DSGVTQTPKHLITATGQRVTLRCSPRSGDLSVYWYQQSLDQGLQFLIQYYNGEERAKGNILERFSAQQFPDLHSELNLSSLELGDSALYFCASSMGLADTQYFGPGTRLTVL.

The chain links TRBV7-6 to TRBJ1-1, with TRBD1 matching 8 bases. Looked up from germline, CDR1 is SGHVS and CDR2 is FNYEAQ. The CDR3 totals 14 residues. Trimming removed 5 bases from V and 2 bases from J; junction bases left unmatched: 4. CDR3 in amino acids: CASSPTGVNTEAFF. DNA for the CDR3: TGTGCCAGCAGCCCGACAGGGGTAAACACTGAAGCTTTCTTT.

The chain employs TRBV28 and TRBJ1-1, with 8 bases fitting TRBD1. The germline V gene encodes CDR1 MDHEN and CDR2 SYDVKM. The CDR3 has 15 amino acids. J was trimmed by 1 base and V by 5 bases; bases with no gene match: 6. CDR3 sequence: CASSRPGTGNTEAFF. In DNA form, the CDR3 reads TGTGCCAGCAGTCGTCCCGGGACAGGGAACACTGAAGCTTTCTTT.

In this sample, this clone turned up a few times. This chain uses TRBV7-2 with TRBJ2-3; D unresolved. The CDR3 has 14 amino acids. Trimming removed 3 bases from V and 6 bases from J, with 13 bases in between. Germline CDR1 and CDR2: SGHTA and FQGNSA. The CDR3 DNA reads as TGTGCCAGCAGCTTCTGGGTAGCCGCCGATACGCAGTATTTT. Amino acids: CASSFWVAADTQYF.

The CDR3 is CASSPLIRTSARADSEQFF. The CDR3 DNA sequence: TGTGCCAGCAGCCCCCTCATTCGGACTAGCGCAAGAGCAGATAGTGAGCAGTTCTTC. This sequence joins TRBV7-3 and TRBJ2-1; 9 nucleotides match TRBD2. The CDR3 covers 19 residues. The germline V gene has CDR1 SGHTA and CDR2 FQGTGA. V was clipped by 5 bases and J by 9 bases; unmatched bases: 23.

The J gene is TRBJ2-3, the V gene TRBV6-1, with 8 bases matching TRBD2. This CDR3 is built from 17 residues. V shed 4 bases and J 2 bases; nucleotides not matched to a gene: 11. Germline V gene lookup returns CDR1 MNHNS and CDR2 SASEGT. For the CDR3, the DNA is TGTGCCAGCAGTGGAGGGGCGGGAGGTTTTACCACAGATACGCAGTATTTT. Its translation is CASSGGAGGFTTDTQYF.

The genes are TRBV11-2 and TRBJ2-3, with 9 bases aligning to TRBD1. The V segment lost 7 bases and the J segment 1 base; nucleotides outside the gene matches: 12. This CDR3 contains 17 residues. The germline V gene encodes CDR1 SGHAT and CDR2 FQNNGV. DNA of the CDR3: TGTGCCAGCACAAACTGGGGGAACAGGGGGCGCACAGATACGCAGTATTTT. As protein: CASTNWGNRGRTDTQYF.

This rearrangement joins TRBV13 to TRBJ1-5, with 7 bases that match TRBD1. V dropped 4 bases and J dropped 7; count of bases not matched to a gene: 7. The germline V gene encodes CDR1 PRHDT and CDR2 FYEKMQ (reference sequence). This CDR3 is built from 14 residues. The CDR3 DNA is TGTGCCAGCAGCTCAGGGACAGTAGCGCAGCCCCAGCATTTT. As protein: CASSSGTVAQPQHF.

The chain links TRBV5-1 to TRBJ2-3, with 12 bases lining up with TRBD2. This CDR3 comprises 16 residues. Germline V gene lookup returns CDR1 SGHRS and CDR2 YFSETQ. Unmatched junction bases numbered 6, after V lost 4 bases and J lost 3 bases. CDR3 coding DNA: TGCGCCAGCAGCCCTCCCCTAGCGGGAGGGACAGATACGCAGTATTTT. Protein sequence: CASSPPLAGGTDTQYF. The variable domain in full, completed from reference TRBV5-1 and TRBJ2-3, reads KAGVTQTPRYLIKTRGQQVTLSCSPISGHRSVSWYQQTPGQGLQFLFEYFSETQRNKGNFPGRFSGRQFSNSRSEMNVSTLELGDSALYLCASSPPLAGGTDTQYFGPGTRLTVL.

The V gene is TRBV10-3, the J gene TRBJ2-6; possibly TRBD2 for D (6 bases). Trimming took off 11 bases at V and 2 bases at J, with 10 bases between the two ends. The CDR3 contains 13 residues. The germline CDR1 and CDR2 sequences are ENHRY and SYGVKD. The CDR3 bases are TGTGCCTCCGGGGGAACTGGGGCCAACGTCCTGACTTTC. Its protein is CASGGTGANVLTF.

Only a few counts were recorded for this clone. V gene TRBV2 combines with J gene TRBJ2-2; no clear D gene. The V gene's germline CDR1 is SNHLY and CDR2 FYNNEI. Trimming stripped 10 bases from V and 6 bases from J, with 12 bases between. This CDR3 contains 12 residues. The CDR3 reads CAKSGVSGELFF. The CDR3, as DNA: TGTGCCAAAAGTGGGGTATCCGGGGAGCTGTTTTTT.

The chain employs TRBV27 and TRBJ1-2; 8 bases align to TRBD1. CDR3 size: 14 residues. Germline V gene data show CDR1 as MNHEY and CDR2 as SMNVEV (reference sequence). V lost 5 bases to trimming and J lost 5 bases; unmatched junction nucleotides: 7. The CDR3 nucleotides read TGTGCCAGCAGTCCCCGGACAGGGCCATATGGCTACACCTTC. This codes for CASSPRTGPYGYTF.

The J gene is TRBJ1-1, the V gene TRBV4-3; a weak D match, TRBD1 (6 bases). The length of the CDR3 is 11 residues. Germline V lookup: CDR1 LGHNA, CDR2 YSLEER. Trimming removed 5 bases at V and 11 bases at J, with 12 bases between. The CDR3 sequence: CASSAQGFAFF. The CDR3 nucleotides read TGCGCCAGCAGCGCACAGGGTTTCGCTTTCTTT.